These 9 T cell receptor beta chains were all obtained from the same sample, sequenced in a study of T cells in Graves' hyperthyroidism and ophthalmopathy. Amplified TCR beta CDR3 regions derived from RNA transcripts. With the HTBI primer set, the TCR CDR3 went through a first round of RT-PCR. TCRdb reanalysed the multiplex PCR reads using MiXCR and keeps one entry per CDR3 protein. The sample contains approximately 400,000 distinct CDR3 sequences, about 14% of which appear only once. Sequencing input: blood. The origin of the receptors is a man aged 45-65 years with Graves' ophthalmopathy.

The chain employs TRBV28 and TRBJ1-2; D uncertain. The V end was cut by 5 bases, the J end by 4 bases, with 8 bases between. Germline-derived CDR1 and CDR2 are MDHEN and SYDVKM. The CDR3 runs to 12 residues. In DNA form, the CDR3 reads TGTGCCAGCAGTCGGTTTAGCTATGGCTACACCTTC. Residues: CASSRFSYGYTF.

This clonotype came up many times. This chain connects TRBV11-2 to TRBJ2-1, with 10 bases that match TRBD2. The CDR3 is 18 residues long. V gave up 4 bases and J gave up 0 bases; unmatched junction bases: 9. Germline lookup yields CDR1 SGHAT and CDR2 FQNNGV. The CDR3 sequence: CASSSTYSGGSSYNEQFF. DNA of the CDR3: TGTGCCAGCAGCTCAACTTATAGCGGGGGGAGCTCCTACAATGAGCAGTTCTTC.

This clonotype has ten or more counts. V and J are TRBV12-3 or TRBV12-4 and TRBJ2-2, with D uncertain. Trimming removed 5 bases at V and 6 bases at J, with 10 bases between. The CDR3 extends over 13 amino acids. CDR3 protein: CASSPNNSGELFF. CDR3 bases: TGTGCCAGCAGTCCGAACAATTCCGGGGAGCTGTTTTTT.

This chain links TRBV5-1 with TRBJ1-3; 8 positions agree with TRBD1. From germline, CDR1 is SGHRS and CDR2 YFSETQ. This CDR3 spans 14 amino acids. With 4 bases clipped from V and 3 bases from J, the junction kept 3 bases outside the gene matches. The CDR3 DNA is TGCGCCAGCAGCGTGGACAGGGATGGAAACACCATATATTTT. As protein: CASSVDRDGNTIYF.

This clonotype was picked up many times. The J gene is TRBJ2-7, the V gene TRBV7-9, with 15 nucleotides matching TRBD2. V shed 3 bases and J 5 bases; nucleotides not matched to a gene: 11. Germline-derived CDR1 and CDR2 are SEHNR and FQNEAQ (reference sequence). The CDR3 is 18 amino acids. CDR3: CASSFRTSGRATFDEQYF. The CDR3 DNA is TGTGCCAGCAGCTTTAGGACTAGCGGGAGGGCCACTTTCGACGAGCAGTACTTC.

The table lists this clonotype with a count of one. A read error is possible here, since a much larger clone lies one base away. The chain is built from TRBV5-1 and TRBJ2-7, with a weak D call TRBD2 (5 bases). The CDR3 runs to 14 residues. Germline lookup yields CDR1 SGHRS and CDR2 YFSETQ. CDR3 in amino acids: CASGLEDISGEQYF. CDR3 DNA: TGCGCCAGCGGCTTAGAAGATATCTCGGGGGAGCAGTACTTC. Supplemented by reference TRBV5-1 and TRBJ2-7, the full variable domain reads KAGVTQTPRYLIKTRGQQVTLSCSPISGHRSVSWYQQTPGQGLQFLFEYFSETQRNKGNFPGRFSGRQFSNSRSEMNVSTLELGDSALYLCASGLEDISGEQYFGPGTRLTVT.

The V gene is TRBV18, the J gene TRBJ2-6, with a weak D call TRBD1 (6 bases). Trimming took off 8 bases at V and 0 bases at J, with 14 bases between the two ends. This CDR3 comprises 16 residues. Looked up from germline, CDR1 is KGHSH and CDR2 is LQKENI. CDR3 amino acids: CASDRLLSSGANVLTF. In DNA form, the CDR3 reads TGTGCCAGCGACAGGCTTCTTAGCTCTGGGGCCAACGTCCTGACTTTC. The full variable domain, completed using reference TRBV18 and TRBJ2-6, is NAGVMQNPRHLVRRRGQEARLRCSPMKGHSHVYWYRQLPEEGLKFMVYLQKENIIDESGMPKERFSAEFPKEGPSILRIQQVVRGDSAAYFCASDRLLSSGANVLTFGAGSRLTVL.

The V and J genes are TRBV6-1 and TRBJ2-7, with 7 bases aligning to TRBD1. This CDR3 spans 14 amino acids. Germline V gives CDR1 MNHNS, CDR2 SASEGT. With V trimmed by 11 bases and J by 6 bases, 16 bases remained unmatched. The CDR3 DNA reads TGTGCCGGCTCCCCCACAGGGGATTTCTGCGAGCAGTACTTC. Amino acid sequence: CAGSPTGDFCEQYF.

This clonotype has ten or more counts. The chain has TRBV6-1 and TRBJ2-7, with D possibly TRBD1 on 6 matching bases. Germline V lookup: CDR1 MNHNS, CDR2 SASEGT. V was trimmed by 7 bases and J by 2 bases, leaving 15 bases between them. This CDR3 is built from 14 residues. The chain's CDR3 is CASNLRQVAYEQYF. The CDR3 DNA reads TGTGCCAGCAACCTAAGACAGGTTGCCTACGAGCAGTACTTC.